These 15 T cell receptor beta chains were all obtained from the same sample, sequenced in a study of beta chain features in type 1 diabetes. Investigators reverse transcribed all isolated RNA, so they sequenced expressed TCRB transcripts. Some clones are missing from TCRdb's copy, which holds only in-frame ones; the method was immunoSEQ multiplex PCR. There are about half a million clones in the sample; 30% occur only once, and 0.05% to 0.065% lies in the top ten. The specimen sequenced was naive CD4+ T cells from blood. Receptors originate from a man between 18 and 35 years old in good health.

This clone was observed a few times. The chain has TRBV7-9 and TRBJ2-1; 9 nucleotides align to TRBD1. Germline V lookup: CDR1 SEHNR, CDR2 FQNEAQ (reference sequence). The CDR3 runs 16 residues. The V and J ends lost 8 bases and 6 bases, in that order; junction bases with no gene match: 14. DNA for the CDR3: TGTGCCAGCCTCCCATGGGACAGGGATCGGTCCAATGAGCAGTTCTTC. This translates into CASLPWDRDRSNEQFF.

The chain combines TRBV9 with TRBJ2-5; D unclear. V was shortened by 4 bases and J by 5 bases, with 18 bases between the two germline ends. The CDR3 is made up of 15 amino acids. Looked up from germline, CDR1 is SGDLS and CDR2 is YYNGEE. The CDR3 sequence: CASSRGDTVWETQYF. The CDR3 nucleotides are TGTGCCAGCAGCAGAGGTGACACAGTTTGGGAGACCCAGTACTTC.

The chain combines TRBV5-1 with TRBJ2-6; D remains ambiguous. Between the trimmed V and J ends, which lost 2 bases and 3 bases, there was a span of 6 bases. Germline CDR1 is SGHRS and CDR2 is YFSETQ. The CDR3 consists of 14 residues. CDR3 residues: CASSLAVGANVLTF. In nucleotides, the CDR3 is TGCGCCAGCAGCTTAGCTGTTGGGGCCAACGTCCTGACTTTC.

The chain carries TRBV27 and TRBJ2-5, with D unclear. Deletions cut 5 bases from V and 2 bases from J, with 9 bases between. CDR3 size: 13 residues. Germline V gene sequence: CDR1 MNHEY, CDR2 SMNVEV (reference sequence). The CDR3 protein is CASSRTFQETQYF. The DNA for the CDR3 is TGTGCCAGCAGTAGAACATTTCAAGAGACCCAGTACTTC.

The V and J genes are TRBV4-2 and TRBJ2-5; perhaps TRBD1 as D (5 bases). The CDR3 has 16 residues. Germline CDR1 and CDR2: LGHNA and YNFKEQ. The V end lost 0 bases, the J end lost 2 bases, and 13 bases lay between the germline ends. The CDR3 here is CASSQDRRQGQETQYF. In nucleotides, the CDR3 is TGTGCCAGCAGCCAAGATCGGCGGCAGGGTCAAGAGACCCAGTACTTC.

The rearrangement links TRBV18 to TRBJ1-1; perhaps TRBD1 as D (5 bases). Trimming cost V 3 bases and J 1 base, with 9 bases left between them. CDR1 is KGHSH and CDR2 is LQKENI in the germline V gene. The CDR3 is made up of 14 amino acids. This chain's CDR3 is CASSPRGENTEAFF. DNA for the CDR3: TGTGCCAGCTCACCCCGAGGGGAGAACACTGAAGCTTTCTTT. Combining the CDR3 with reference TRBV18 and TRBJ1-1 gives the whole variable domain NAGVMQNPRHLVRRRGQEARLRCSPMKGHSHVYWYRQLPEEGLKFMVYLQKENIIDESGMPKERFSAEFPKEGPSILRIQQVVRGDSAAYFCASSPRGENTEAFFGQGTRLTVV.

Here the CDR3 reads CAWSANPGTVYVEQYF. The CDR3 DNA is TGTGCCTGGAGTGCAAACCCAGGGACAGTTTACGTCGAGCAGTACTTC. The chain recombines TRBV30 with TRBJ2-7, with 7 bases identical to TRBD1. This CDR3 is built from 16 residues. V lost 1 base, J lost 6 bases, and 15 bases stayed unmatched. Germline-derived CDR1 and CDR2 are GTSNPN and SVGIG (reference sequence).

This clone has a handful of counts. The CDR3 region is CAWSVLGKNNEQFF. The CDR3 DNA is TGTGCCTGGAGTGTATTAGGAAAGAACAATGAGCAGTTCTTC. The chain has TRBV30 and TRBJ2-1; no firm D call. Germline V gives CDR1 GTSNPN, CDR2 SVGIG (reference sequence). Between the trimmed V and J ends, which lost 0 bases and 5 bases, there was a span of 11 bases. The CDR3 length is 14 residues.

This clone has more than one count but fewer than ten. The rearrangement joins TRBV4-2 to TRBJ2-4, with TRBD2 identical over 13 bases. The V and J ends lost 0 bases and 13 bases, in that order; junction bases with no gene match: 3. Germline V gene sequence: CDR1 LGHNA, CDR2 YNFKEQ. CDR3 length equals 14 residues. The CDR3 spells CASSQEGLAGSQYF. DNA for the CDR3: TGTGCCAGCAGCCAAGAGGGACTAGCGGGGTCCCAGTACTTC.

This clone has only a few counts. In DNA form, the CDR3 reads TGTGCCAGCAGTTACTCTTCACAAGAAAACATTCAGTACTTC. Protein: CASSYSSQENIQYF. The chain combines TRBV6-6 with TRBJ2-4; D unresolved. The CDR3 consists of 14 residues. CDR1 is MNHNY and CDR2 is SVGAGI in the germline V gene (reference sequence). The V gene lost 0 bases and the J gene lost 5 bases, with 8 bases spanning the gap.

The rearrangement links TRBV7-9 to TRBJ2-3; TRBD2 agrees at 13 bases. The CDR3 extends over 15 amino acids. Germline loops: CDR1 SEHNR, CDR2 FQNEAQ (reference sequence). The junction had 2 bases not matched to a gene; V was cut back by 3 bases and J by 5 bases. The CDR3 protein is CASSFGLAGEDTQYF. CDR3 in DNA: TGTGCCAGCAGCTTCGGACTAGCGGGAGAAGATACGCAGTATTTT.

V gene TRBV19 combines with J gene TRBJ2-1; maybe TRBD2 (5 bases). Trimming left V 3 bases short and J 6 bases short, with 12 bases between. CDR1 LNHDA and CDR2 SQIVND come from the germline V gene (reference sequence). CDR3 length equals 14 residues. The CDR3 bases are TGTGCCAGTAGTATGGGTAGGACTGGCAATGAGCAGTTCTTC. Its protein is CASSMGRTGNEQFF.

The genes are TRBV2 and TRBJ2-1; 9 bases are shared with TRBD2. The V and J ends lost 9 bases and 5 bases, in that order; junction bases with no gene match: 8. Germline V CDR1 and CDR2: SNHLY, FYNNEI. The CDR3 extends over 14 amino acids. As DNA, the CDR3 is TGTGCCAGTGCGGGAGGGCCCAGGGACAATGAGCAGTTCTTC. Protein: CASAGGPRDNEQFF.

V is TRBV19 and J is TRBJ2-3; 7 bases map to TRBD2. CDR3 size: 16 residues. V lost 5 bases, J lost 4 bases, and 12 bases stayed unmatched. Germline CDR1 LNHDA, CDR2 SQIVND (reference sequence). CDR3 nucleotide sequence: TGTGCCAGTAGTTACCCAGGCGGGAGCGGTGCAGATACGCAGTATTTT. This encodes CASSYPGGSGADTQYF.

This clone was detected a few times. Other DNA sequences within the sample encode an identical CDR3. The CDR3 loop is CAWSARGNQPQHF. CDR3 nucleotide sequence: TGTGCCTGGAGTGCGCGGGGTAATCAGCCCCAGCATTTT. The chain employs TRBV30 and TRBJ1-5; no clear D. The CDR3 loop spans 13 amino acids. V lost 1 base to trimming and J lost 4 bases, with 8 bases between them. CDR1 is GTSNPN, CDR2 SVGIG, per germline (reference sequence).